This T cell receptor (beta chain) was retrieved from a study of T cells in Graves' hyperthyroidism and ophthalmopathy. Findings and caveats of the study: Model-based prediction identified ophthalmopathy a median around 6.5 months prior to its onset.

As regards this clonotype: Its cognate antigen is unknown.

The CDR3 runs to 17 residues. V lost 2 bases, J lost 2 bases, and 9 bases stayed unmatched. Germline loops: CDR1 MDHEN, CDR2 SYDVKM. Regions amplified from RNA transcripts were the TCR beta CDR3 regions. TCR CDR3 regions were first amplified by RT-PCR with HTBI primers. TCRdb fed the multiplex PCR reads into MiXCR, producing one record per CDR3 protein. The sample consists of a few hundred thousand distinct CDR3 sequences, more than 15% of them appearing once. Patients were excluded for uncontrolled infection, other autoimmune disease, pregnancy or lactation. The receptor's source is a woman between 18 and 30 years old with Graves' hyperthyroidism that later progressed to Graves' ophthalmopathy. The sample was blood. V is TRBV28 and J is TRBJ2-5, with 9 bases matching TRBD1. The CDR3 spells CASSLPRQGVRQETQYF. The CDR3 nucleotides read TGTGCCAGCAGTTTACCTCGACAGGGGGTAAGACAAGAGACCCAGTACTTC.